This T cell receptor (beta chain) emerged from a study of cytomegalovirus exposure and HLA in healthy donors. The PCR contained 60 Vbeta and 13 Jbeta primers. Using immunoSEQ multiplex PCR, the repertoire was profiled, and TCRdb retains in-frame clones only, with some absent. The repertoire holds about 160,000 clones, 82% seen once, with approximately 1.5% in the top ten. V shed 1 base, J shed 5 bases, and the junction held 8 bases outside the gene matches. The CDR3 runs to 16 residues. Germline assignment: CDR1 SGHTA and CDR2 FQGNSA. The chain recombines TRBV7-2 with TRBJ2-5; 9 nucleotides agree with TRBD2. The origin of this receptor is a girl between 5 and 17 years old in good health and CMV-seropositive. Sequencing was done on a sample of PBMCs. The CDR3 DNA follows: TGTGCCAGCAGCTTAGATGGCGGGAGGGCCTGGGAGACCCAGTACTTC. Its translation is CASSLDGGRAWETQYF.